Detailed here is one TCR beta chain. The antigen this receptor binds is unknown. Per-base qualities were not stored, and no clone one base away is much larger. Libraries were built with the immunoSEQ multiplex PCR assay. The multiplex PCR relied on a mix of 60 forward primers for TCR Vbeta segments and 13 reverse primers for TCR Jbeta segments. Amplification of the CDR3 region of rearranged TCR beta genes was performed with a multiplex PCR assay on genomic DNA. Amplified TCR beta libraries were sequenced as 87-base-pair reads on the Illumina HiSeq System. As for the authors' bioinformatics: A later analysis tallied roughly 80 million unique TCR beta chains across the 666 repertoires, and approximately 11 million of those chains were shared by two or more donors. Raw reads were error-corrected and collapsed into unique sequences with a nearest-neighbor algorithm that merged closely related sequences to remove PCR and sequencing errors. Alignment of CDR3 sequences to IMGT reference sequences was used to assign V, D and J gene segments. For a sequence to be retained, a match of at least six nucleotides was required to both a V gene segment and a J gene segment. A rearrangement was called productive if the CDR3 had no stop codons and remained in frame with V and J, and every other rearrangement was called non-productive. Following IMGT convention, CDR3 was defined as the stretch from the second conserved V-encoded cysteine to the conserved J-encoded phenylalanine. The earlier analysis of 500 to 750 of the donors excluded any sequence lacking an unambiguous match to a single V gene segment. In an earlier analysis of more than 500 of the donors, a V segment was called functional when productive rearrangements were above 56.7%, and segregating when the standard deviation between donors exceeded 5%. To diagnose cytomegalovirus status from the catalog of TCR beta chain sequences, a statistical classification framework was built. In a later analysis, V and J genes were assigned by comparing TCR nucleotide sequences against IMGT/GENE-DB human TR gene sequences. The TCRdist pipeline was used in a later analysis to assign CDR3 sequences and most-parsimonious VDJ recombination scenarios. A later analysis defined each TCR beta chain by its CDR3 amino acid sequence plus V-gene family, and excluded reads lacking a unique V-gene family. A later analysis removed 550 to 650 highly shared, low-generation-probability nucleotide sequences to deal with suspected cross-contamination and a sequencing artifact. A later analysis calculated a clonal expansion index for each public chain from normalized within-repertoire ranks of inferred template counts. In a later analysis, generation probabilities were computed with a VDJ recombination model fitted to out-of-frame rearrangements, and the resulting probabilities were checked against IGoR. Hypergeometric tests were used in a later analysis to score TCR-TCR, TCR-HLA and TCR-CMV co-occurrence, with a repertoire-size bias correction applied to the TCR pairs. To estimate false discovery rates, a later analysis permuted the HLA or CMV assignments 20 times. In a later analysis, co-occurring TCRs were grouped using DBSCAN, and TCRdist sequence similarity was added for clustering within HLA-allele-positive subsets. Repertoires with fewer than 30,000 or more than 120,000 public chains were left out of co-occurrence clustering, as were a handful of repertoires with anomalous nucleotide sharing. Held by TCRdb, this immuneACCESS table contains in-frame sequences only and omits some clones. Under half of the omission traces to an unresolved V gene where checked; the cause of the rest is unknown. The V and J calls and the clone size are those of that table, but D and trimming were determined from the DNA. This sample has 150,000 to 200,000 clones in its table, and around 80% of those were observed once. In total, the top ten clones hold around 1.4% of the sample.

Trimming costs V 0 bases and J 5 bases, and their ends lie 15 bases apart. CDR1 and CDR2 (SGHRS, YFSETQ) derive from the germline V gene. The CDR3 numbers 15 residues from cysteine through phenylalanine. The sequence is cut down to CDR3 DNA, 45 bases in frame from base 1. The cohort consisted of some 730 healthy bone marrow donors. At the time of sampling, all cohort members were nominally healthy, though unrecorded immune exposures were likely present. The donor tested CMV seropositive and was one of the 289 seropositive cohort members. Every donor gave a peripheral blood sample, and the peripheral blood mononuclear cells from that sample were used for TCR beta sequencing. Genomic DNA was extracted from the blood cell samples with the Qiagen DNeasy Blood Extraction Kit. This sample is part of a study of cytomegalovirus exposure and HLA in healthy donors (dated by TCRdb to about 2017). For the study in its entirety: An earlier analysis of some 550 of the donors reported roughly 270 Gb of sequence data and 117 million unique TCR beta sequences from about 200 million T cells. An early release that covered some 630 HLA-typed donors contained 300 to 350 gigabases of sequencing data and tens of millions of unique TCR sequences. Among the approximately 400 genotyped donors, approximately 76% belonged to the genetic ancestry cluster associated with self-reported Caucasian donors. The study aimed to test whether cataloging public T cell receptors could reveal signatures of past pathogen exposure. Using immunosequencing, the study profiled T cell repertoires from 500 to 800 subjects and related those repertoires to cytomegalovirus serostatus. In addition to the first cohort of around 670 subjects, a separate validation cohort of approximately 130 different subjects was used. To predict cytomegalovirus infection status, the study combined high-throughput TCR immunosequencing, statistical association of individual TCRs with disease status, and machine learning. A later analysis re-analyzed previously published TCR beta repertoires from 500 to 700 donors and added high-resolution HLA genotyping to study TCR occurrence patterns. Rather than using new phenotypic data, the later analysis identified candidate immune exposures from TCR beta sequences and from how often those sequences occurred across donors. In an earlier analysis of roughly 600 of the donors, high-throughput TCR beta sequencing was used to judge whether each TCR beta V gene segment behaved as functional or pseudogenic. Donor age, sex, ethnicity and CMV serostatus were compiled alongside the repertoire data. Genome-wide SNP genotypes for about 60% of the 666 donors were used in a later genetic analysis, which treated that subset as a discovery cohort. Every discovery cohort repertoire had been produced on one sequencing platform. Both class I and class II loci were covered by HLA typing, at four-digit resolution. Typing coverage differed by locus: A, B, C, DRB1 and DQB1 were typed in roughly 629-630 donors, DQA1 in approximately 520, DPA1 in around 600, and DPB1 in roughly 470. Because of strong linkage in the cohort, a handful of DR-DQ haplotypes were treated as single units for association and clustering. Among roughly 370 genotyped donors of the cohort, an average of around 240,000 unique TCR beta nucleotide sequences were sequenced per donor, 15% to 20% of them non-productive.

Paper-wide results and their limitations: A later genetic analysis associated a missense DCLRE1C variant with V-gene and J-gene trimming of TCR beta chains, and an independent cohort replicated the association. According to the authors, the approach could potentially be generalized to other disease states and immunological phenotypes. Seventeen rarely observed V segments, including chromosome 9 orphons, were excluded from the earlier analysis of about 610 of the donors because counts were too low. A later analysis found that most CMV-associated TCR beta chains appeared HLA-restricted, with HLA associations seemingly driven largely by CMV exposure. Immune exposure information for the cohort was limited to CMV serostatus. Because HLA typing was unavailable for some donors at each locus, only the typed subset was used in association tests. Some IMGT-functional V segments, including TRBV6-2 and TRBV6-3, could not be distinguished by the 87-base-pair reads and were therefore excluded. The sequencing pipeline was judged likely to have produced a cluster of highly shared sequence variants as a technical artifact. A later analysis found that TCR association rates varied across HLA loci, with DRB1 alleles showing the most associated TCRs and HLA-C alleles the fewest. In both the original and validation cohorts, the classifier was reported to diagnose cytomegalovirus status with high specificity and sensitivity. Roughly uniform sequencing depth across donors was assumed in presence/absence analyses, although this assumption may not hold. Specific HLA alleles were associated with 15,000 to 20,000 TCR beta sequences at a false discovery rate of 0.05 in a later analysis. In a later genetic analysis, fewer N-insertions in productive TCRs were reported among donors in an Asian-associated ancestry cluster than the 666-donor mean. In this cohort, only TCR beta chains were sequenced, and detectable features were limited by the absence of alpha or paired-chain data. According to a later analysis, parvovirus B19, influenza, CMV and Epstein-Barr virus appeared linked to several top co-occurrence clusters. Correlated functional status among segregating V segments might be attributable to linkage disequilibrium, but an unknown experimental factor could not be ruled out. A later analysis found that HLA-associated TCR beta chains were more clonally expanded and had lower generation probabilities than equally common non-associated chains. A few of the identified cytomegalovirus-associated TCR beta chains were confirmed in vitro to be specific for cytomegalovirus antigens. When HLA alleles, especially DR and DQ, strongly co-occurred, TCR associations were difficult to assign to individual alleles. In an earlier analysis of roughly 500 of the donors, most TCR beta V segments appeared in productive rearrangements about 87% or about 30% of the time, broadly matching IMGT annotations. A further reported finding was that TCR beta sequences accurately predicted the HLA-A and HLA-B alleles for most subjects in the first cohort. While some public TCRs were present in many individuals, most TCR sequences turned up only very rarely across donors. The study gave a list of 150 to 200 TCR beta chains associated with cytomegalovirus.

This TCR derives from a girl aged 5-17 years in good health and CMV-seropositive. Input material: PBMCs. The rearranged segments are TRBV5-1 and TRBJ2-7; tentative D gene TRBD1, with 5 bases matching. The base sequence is TGCGCCAGCAGCTTGGGGCAGGGCCCTCTGGACGAGCAGTACTTC. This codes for CASSLGQGPLDEQYF.